The rows below give T cell receptor beta chains drawn from one sample of a study of technical replicates of blood from a few donors. Data came from immunoSEQ multiplex PCR; TCRdb stores just in-frame clones and leaves some out. The sample lists around 76,000 clones; approximately 92% were seen once. Sequences were obtained from T cells isolated from PBMCs. The receptors originated from a human donor in good health. The CDR3 runs from the conserved cysteine through the conserved F or W. Each record gives: clone size, J gene, D gene, CDR3 length, V gene, CDR3 protein, CDR3 DNA. D genes are given only for firm matches. Part of the rows lack a size; the others show once, few, many or a class for expanded clones.

NA | TRBJ1-4 | TRBD1 | 14 | TRBV5-1 | CASSLGQAGEKLFF | TGCGCCAGCAGCCTCGGACAGGCGGGTGAAAAACTGTTTTTT
NA | TRBJ1-5 | NA | 15 | TRBV19 | CASSIHRNLNQPQHF | TGTGCCAGTAGTATTCACAGGAATCTCAATCAGCCCCAGCATTTT
NA | TRBJ2-7 | TRBD1 | 14 | TRBV10-2 | CASSPTGGLDEQYF | TGCGCCAGCAGTCCGACAGGGGGCTTAGACGAGCAGTACTTC
NA | TRBJ1-3 | NA | 12 | TRBV4-2 | CASSYSGNTIYF | TGTGCCAGCAGCTACTCTGGAAACACCATATATTTT
NA | TRBJ2-1 | TRBD2 | 14 | TRBV27 | CASSLIAGDNEQFF | TGTGCCAGCAGTTTAATAGCGGGGGACAATGAGCAGTTCTTC
NA | TRBJ2-3 | NA | 16 | TRBV7-3 | CASSLRSAGATDTQYF | TGTGCCAGCAGCCTCCGATCTGCGGGGGCCACAGATACGCAGTATTTT
NA | TRBJ1-5 | NA | 16 | TRBV19 | CASSSVHAGKNQPQHF | TGTGCCAGTAGTTCCGTTCATGCGGGAAAGAATCAGCCCCAGCATTTT
once | TRBJ1-1 | NA | 13 | TRBV5-4 | CASSHRVNTEAFF | TGTGCCAGCAGCCACAGGGTGAACACTGAAGCTTTCTTT
NA | TRBJ1-4 | TRBD1 | 14 | TRBV18 | CASHKGAQDEKLFF | TGTGCCAGCCATAAGGGGGCGCAAGATGAAAAACTGTTTTTT
NA | TRBJ1-1 | NA | 15 | TRBV4-3 | CASSQEAGMNTEAFF | TGCGCCAGCAGCCAAGAAGCGGGGATGAACACTGAAGCTTTCTTT
NA | TRBJ2-2 | NA | 15 | TRBV15 | CATSRDQDDTGELFF | TGTGCCACCAGCAGAGATCAGGATGACACCGGGGAGCTGTTTTTT
NA | TRBJ1-2 | NA | 16 | TRBV25-1 | CASSDALRRVNYGYTF | TGTGCCAGCAGTGACGCCCTCCGCCGGGTTAACTATGGCTACACCTTC
NA | TRBJ1-2 | NA | 13 | TRBV6-4 | CASTAGDNYGYTF | TGTGCCAGCACGGCAGGGGATAACTATGGCTACACCTTC
NA | TRBJ2-3 | TRBD1 | 15 | TRBV5-4 | CASSPRTGSTDTQYF | TGTGCCAGCAGCCCCCGGACAGGGAGCACAGATACGCAGTATTTT
NA | TRBJ2-2 | TRBD2 | 18 | TRBV9 | CASPLEPLAGRNTGELFF | TGTGCCAGTCCCCTCGAACCCCTAGCGGGAAGGAACACCGGGGAGCTGTTTTTT
NA | TRBJ2-5 | TRBD2 | 18 | TRBV28 | CASSFYSLAGGFGETQYF | TGTGCCAGCAGTTTCTATTCCTTAGCGGGAGGTTTTGGGGAGACCCAGTACTTC
few | TRBJ2-1 | NA | 11 | TRBV30 | CAWSEPNEQFF | TGTGCCTGGAGTGAGCCTAATGAGCAGTTCTTC
NA | TRBJ2-7 | NA | 13 | TRBV9 | CASSVGSGLEQYF | TGTGCCAGCAGCGTAGGATCCGGACTCGAGCAGTACTTC
NA | TRBJ2-4 | NA | 15 | TRBV13 | CASSLQVLAKNIQYF | TGTGCCAGCAGCTTGCAGGTGCTAGCCAAAAACATTCAGTACTTC
NA | TRBJ2-5 | NA | 14 | TRBV6-5 | CASVGSRGFETQYF | TGTGCCAGCGTAGGATCCAGGGGATTCGAGACCCAGTACTTC
NA | TRBJ2-7 | NA | 14 | TRBV21-1 | CASSKAAGEKEQYF | TGTGCCAGCAGCAAAGCAGCGGGAGAGAAGGAGCAGTACTTC
NA | TRBJ1-4 | NA | 18 | TRBV11-3 | CASSATSFGQKVNEKLFF | TGTGCCAGCAGCGCAACTTCATTCGGACAAAAAGTTAATGAAAAACTGTTTTTT